What follows are 15 T cell receptor beta chains derived from one specimen sequenced in a study of T cell changes during pregnancy in multiple sclerosis. Using immunoSEQ multiplex PCR, the repertoire was profiled, and TCRdb retains in-frame clones only, with some absent. The profile shows almost 55,000 clones, around 90% of them singletons. This material consisted of CD8+ T cells from peripheral blood mononuclear cells, taken before pregnancy. These TCRs come from a female donor with multiple sclerosis, enrolled in a pregnancy study.

The V call is TRBV6-1, the J call TRBJ1-1, with D tentatively TRBD1 (5 bases). The CDR3 loop spans 14 amino acids. The germline CDR1 and CDR2 sequences are MNHNS and SASEGT. Trimming took off 3 bases at V and 7 bases at J, with 15 bases between the two ends. The CDR3 DNA reads as TGTGCCAGCAGTGATGGCGGGGCAGCCCATGAAGCTTTCTTT. It is translated as CASSDGGAAHEAFF.

In DNA form, the CDR3 reads TGTGCCAGCAGCTCCCGACTAGCGGGGGACCAAGAGACCCAGTACTTC. Protein sequence: CASSSRLAGDQETQYF. The chain couples TRBV9 to TRBJ2-5; 12 bases map to TRBD2. Germline CDR1 SGDLS, CDR2 YYNGEE. The CDR3 runs 16 residues. J gave up 0 bases and V 4 bases, and 4 bases lay outside the gene matches.

The rearrangement links TRBV14 to TRBJ1-2; 8 bases line up with TRBD1. Germline V gene lookup returns CDR1 SGHDN and CDR2 FVKESK. Trimming at V came to 5 bases and at J to 0 bases, leaving 5 bases not matched to a gene. The CDR3 contains 15 residues. This CDR3 is CASSSGTGPNYGYTF. DNA of the CDR3: TGTGCCAGCAGCTCCGGGACAGGTCCTAACTATGGCTACACCTTC. The variable domain in full, completed from reference TRBV14 and TRBJ1-2, reads EAGVTQFPSHSVIEKGQTVTLRCDPISGHDNLYWYRRVMGKEIKFLLHFVKESKQDESGMPNNRFLAERTGGTYSTLKVQPAELEDSGVYFCASSSGTGPNYGYTFGSGTRLTVV.

This clone appeared once. The chain employs TRBV9 and TRBJ1-2; possibly TRBD1 for D (6 bases). In germline, CDR1 is SGDLS, CDR2 YYNGEE. V lost 5 bases and J lost 2, with 16 bases in between. This CDR3 comprises 15 residues. The CDR3 DNA sequence: TGTGCCAGCAGAACAACAACGGGACAAAACTATGGCTACACCTTC. This sequence encodes CASRTTTGQNYGYTF.

A single count supports this clone. The genes are TRBV13 and TRBJ2-7, with TRBD1 as a possible D gene (6 bases). V gave up 5 bases and J gave up 3 bases, with 17 bases separating them. This CDR3 region has 15 residues. Germline V CDR1 and CDR2: PRHDT, FYEKMQ (reference sequence). CDR3 bases: TGTGCCAGCAGCCTACGGACAGTAAGCTACTACGAGCAGTACTTC. This gives the protein CASSLRTVSYYEQYF.

The chain couples TRBV7-3 to TRBJ2-5, with a possible D match to TRBD2 (6 bases). The CDR3 runs to 14 residues. CDR1 is SGHTA, CDR2 FQGTGA, per germline. The germline V and J ends were trimmed by 2 bases and 1 base, with 8 bases remaining between them. This CDR3 reads CASSLEAGQETQYF. Here the CDR3 DNA reads TGTGCCAGCAGCTTAGAAGCGGGCCAAGAGACCCAGTACTTC.

V gene TRBV7-9 combines with J gene TRBJ1-3; 8 nucleotides align to TRBD1. The ends lost 5 bases at V and 3 bases at J; junction bases unmatched: 3. The germline CDR1 and CDR2 sequences are SEHNR and FQNEAQ (reference sequence). The CDR3 is made up of 14 amino acids. CDR3 sequence reads: CASSPDRDGNTIYF. CDR3 in DNA: TGTGCCAGCAGCCCGGACAGGGATGGAAACACCATATATTTT.

V is TRBV6-5 and J is TRBJ1-1; D gene uncertain. CDR3 length: 13 residues. V lost 4 bases, J lost 4 bases, and 10 bases lay in between. Germline assignment: CDR1 MNHEY and CDR2 SVGAGI. This chain's CDR3 is CASSSTWATEAFF. CDR3 DNA: TGTGCCAGCAGTTCGACATGGGCCACTGAAGCTTTCTTT.

This clone was detected once. The chain recombines TRBV27 with TRBJ1-4; D might be TRBD1 (5 bases). Germline V CDR1 and CDR2: MNHEY, SMNVEV (reference sequence). The CDR3 is made up of 13 amino acids. Trimming took 3 bases from V and 10 from J, leaving 12 bases between them. Written as DNA, the CDR3 is TGTGCCAGCAGTTTCGGGGGAACGGGAAAACTGTTTTTT. Encoded protein: CASSFGGTGKLFF.

The V call is TRBV5-8, the J call TRBJ2-1, with 7 positions matching TRBD1. The CDR3 loop spans 18 amino acids. V dropped 6 bases and J dropped 1; count of bases not matched to a gene: 16. CDR1 and CDR2 from the germline V gene are SGHTS and YDEGEE. The CDR3 sequence: CASTVGLPRDSSYNEQFF. CDR3 coding DNA: TGTGCCAGCACCGTGGGTCTCCCTAGGGACAGTTCCTACAATGAGCAGTTCTTC.

The chain uses TRBV29-1 and TRBJ1-1; TRBD1 matches 8 bases. CDR3 length: 12 residues. From germline, CDR1 is SQVTM and CDR2 ANQGSEA. V gave up 4 bases and J gave up 4 bases; unmatched junction bases: 2. This CDR3 reads CSVAQGGTEAFF. The CDR3 DNA reads as TGCAGCGTTGCACAGGGGGGCACTGAAGCTTTCTTT.

This chain connects TRBV7-2 to TRBJ1-2, with D hard to call. The V end lost 2 bases, the J end lost 1 base, and 11 bases lay between the germline ends. The CDR3 loop spans 15 amino acids. The germline gives CDR1 SGHTA, CDR2 FQGNSA. The CDR3 loop is CASSLPGGSNYGYTF. DNA for the CDR3: TGTGCCAGCAGCTTACCGGGAGGAAGTAACTATGGCTACACCTTC.

V usage is TRBV11-2 and J usage is TRBJ2-7, with TRBD2 matching over 11 bases. This CDR3 region has 18 residues. Germline V gives CDR1 SGHAT, CDR2 FQNNGV. With 1 base clipped from V and 4 bases from J, the junction kept 12 bases outside the gene matches. DNA for the CDR3: TGTGCCAGCAGCTTAGGTCCCCTAGCGGGGGGCCGGGGGTACGAGCAGTACTTC. Its translation is CASSLGPLAGGRGYEQYF.

The J gene is TRBJ2-1, the V gene TRBV9; 7 bases match TRBD2. Germline lookup yields CDR1 SGDLS and CDR2 YYNGEE. V was clipped by 4 bases and J by 4 bases; unmatched bases: 11. This CDR3 region has 16 residues. The chain's CDR3 is CASSPRGSSGYNEQFF. In nucleotides, the CDR3 is TGTGCCAGCAGCCCACGTGGCAGTAGCGGGTACAATGAGCAGTTCTTC.

The chain couples TRBV9 to TRBJ2-3; 10 bases match TRBD2. This CDR3 spans 18 amino acids. Germline trimming cut 0 bases from V and 6 bases from J; bases unmatched to any gene: 13. Germline V CDR1 and CDR2: SGDLS, YYNGEE. Written as DNA, the CDR3 is TGTGCCAGCAGCGTAGCGGGTCGGAGCGGGGGGGCGGGGGATACGCAGTATTTT. This sequence encodes CASSVAGRSGGAGDTQYF.